This TCR beta chain originates from a study of cytomegalovirus exposure and HLA in healthy donors. A few counts support this clone. As yet, its antigen is unknown. Looked up from germline, CDR1 is LGHNA and CDR2 is YSLEER. V was cut by 0 bases and J by 4 bases, with 9 bases left in between. The CDR3 contains 14 residues. Study-level points and caveats: In vitro assays verified that three CMV-associated chains recognized CMV antigens specifically. Links to common viral pathogens appeared, in a later analysis, for several of the most significant clusters. Some V segments could not be told apart, so they were left out, TRBV6-2 and TRBV6-3 among them.

PCR amplification relied on 60 Vbeta primers (plus 13 Jbeta primers). Assay: immunoSEQ multiplex PCR; the TCRdb copy retains only in-frame clones and omits some. The table shows about 110,000 clones, with 65% to 80% occurring only once. Sequencing was done on a sample of PBMCs. The origin of this receptor is a woman aged 40 to 49 in good health and CMV-seronegative. This rearrangement joins TRBV4-3 to TRBJ1-2, with D uncertain. Here the CDR3 DNA reads TGCGCCAGCAGCCAAGATCGGTTCTCCTATGGCTACACCTTC. It translates to CASSQDRFSYGYTF.